This T cell receptor (beta chain) was captured in a study of identical twins. The V end was cut by 6 bases, the J end by 2 bases, with 23 bases between. The CDR3 length is 17 residues. CDR1 DFQATT and CDR2 SNEGSKA come from the germline V gene (reference sequence). Study outcomes and limitations: A partial confounding effect on zero-insertion analyses could come from invariant MAIT and iNKT cells.

Ten or more counts support this clonotype. The target antigen is unknown. Unique molecular identifiers were in the cDNA, with template-switch universal primer binding. TCRdb reprocessed the 5' RACE reads with MiXCR, giving one entry per CDR3 protein. This table has some 500,000 distinct CDR3 sequences, 22% appearing once. These data also featured in a second study, about T cells expressing NK-cell markers. From that second work: NKG2C+ dominant clonotype frequencies in five or six donors were roughly 1.0-7.5% of CD8+ T cells.

The chain combines TRBV20-1 with TRBJ1-3, with unresolved D. The source material was CD4+ T cells sorted from blood. The receptor was derived from a woman between 18 and 30 years old in good health. The CDR3 loop is CSAPRFRGSLTGNTIYF. CDR3 in DNA: TGCAGTGCCCCTCGGTTCCGAGGGAGTTTGACTGGAAACACCATATATTTT.